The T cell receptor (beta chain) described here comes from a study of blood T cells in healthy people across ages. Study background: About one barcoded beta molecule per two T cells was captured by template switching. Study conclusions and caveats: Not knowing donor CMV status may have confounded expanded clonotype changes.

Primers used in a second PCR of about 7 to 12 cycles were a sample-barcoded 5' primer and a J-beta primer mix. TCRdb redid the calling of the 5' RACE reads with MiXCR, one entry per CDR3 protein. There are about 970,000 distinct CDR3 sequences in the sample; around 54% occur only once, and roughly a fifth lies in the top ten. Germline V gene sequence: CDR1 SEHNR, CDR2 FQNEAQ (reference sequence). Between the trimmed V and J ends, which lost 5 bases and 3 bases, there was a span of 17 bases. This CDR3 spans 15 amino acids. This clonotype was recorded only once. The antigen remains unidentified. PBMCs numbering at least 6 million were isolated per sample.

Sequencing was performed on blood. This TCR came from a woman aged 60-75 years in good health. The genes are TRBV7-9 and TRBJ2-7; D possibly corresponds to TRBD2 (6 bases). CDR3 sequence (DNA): TGTGCCAGCAGCCCTTCTAATTTGCGGGACTACGAGCAGTACTTC. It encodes CASSPSNLRDYEQYF.